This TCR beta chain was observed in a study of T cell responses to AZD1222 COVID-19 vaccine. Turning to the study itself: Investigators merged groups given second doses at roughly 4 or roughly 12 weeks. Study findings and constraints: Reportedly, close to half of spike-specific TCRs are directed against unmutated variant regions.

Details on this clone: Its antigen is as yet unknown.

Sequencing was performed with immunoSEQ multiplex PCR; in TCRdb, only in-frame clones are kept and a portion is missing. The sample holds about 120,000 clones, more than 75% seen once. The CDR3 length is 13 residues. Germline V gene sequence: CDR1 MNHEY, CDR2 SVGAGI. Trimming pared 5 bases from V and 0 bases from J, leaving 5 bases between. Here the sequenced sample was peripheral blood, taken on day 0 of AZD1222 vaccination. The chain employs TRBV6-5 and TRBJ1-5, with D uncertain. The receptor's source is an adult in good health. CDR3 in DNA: TGTGCCAGCAGTCCGAATAGCAATCAGCCCCAGCATTTT. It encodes CASSPNSNQPQHF.